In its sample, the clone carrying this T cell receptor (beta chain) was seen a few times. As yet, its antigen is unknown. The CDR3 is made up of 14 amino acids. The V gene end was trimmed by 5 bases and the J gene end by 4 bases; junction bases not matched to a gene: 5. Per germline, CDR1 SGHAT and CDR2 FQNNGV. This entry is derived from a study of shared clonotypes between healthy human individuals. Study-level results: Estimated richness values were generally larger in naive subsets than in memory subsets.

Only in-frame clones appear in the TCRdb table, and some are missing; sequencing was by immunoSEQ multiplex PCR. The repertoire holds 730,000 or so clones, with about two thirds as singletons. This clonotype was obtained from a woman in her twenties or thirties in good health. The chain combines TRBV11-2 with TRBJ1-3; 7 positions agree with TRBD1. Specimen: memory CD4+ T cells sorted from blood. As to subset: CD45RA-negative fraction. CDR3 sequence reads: CASSTTGIGNTIYF. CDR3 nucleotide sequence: TGTGCCAGCAGCACGACAGGGATAGGAAACACCATATATTTT.